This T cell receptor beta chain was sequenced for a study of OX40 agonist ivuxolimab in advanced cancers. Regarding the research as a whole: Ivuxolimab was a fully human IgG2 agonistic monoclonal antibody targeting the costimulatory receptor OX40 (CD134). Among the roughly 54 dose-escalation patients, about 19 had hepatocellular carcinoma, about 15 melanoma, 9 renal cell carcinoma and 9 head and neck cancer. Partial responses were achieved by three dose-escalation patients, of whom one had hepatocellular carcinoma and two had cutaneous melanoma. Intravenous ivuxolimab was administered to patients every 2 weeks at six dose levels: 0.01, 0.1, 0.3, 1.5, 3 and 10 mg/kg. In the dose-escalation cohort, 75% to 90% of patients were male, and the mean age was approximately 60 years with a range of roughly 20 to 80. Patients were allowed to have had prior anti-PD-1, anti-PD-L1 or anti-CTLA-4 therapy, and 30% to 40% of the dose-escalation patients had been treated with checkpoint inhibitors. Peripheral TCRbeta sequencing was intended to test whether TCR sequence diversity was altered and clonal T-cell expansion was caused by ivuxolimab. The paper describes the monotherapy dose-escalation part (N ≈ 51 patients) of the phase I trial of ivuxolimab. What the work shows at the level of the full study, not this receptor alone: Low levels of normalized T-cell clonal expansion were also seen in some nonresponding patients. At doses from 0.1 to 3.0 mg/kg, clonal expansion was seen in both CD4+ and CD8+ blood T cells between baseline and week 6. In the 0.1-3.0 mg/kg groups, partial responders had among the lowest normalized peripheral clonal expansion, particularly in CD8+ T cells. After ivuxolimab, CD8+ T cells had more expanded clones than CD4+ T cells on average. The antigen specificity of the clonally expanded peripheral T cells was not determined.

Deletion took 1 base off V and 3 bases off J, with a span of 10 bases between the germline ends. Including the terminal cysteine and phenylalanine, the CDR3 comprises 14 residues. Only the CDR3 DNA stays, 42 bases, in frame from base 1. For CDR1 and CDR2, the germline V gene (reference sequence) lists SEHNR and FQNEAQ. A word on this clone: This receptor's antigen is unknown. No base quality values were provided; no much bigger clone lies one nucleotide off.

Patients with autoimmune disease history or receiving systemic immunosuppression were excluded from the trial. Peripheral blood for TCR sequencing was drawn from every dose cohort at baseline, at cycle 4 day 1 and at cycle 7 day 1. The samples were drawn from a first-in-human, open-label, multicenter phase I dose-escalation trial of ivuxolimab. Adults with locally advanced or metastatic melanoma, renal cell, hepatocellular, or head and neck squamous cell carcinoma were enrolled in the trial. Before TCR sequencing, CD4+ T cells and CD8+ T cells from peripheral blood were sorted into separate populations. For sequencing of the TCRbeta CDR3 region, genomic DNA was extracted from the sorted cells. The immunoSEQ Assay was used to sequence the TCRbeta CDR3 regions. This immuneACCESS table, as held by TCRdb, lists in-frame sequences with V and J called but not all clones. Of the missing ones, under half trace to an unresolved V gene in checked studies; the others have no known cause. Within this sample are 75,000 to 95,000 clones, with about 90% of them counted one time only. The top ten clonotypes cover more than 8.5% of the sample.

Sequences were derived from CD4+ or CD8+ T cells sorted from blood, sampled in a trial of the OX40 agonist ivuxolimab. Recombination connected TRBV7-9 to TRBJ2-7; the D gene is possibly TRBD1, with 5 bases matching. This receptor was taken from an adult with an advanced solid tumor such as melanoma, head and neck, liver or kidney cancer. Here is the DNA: TGTGCCAGCAGCTTAGTAGGGGCCTACTACGAGCAGTACTTC. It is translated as CASSLVGAYYEQYF. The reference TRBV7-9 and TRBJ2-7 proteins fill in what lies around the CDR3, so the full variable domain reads DTGVSQNPRHKITKRGQNVTFRCDPISEHNRLYWYRQTLGQGPEFLTYFQNEAQLEKSRLLSDRFSAERPKGSFSTLEIQRTEQGDSAMYLCASSLVGAYYEQYFGPGTRLTVT.